The rows below give T cell receptor beta chains drawn from one sample of a study of beta chain features in type 1 diabetes. Sequencing used immunoSEQ multiplex PCR; TCRdb keeps in-frame clones, though not all of them. This repertoire shows 300,000 to 400,000 clones, over 9.5% found once; its top ten account for around 0.015%. Specimen: naive CD4+ T cells from blood. The receptors originated from a man aged 18 to 30 in good health. Both conserved end residues are part of each CDR3. Fields, in order: J gene, V gene, CDR3 protein.

TRBJ1-3	TRBV27	CASSPRVSGNTIYF
TRBJ2-7	TRBV18	CASSLGGELAGEQYF
TRBJ2-7	TRBV5-1	CASSRQGAVDEQYF
TRBJ2-3	TRBV5-5	CASTLDRAGDTQYF
TRBJ2-2	TRBV5-4	CASSPNLQGRTGELFF
TRBJ1-1	TRBV7-9	CASSQDRNTEAFF
TRBJ1-4	TRBV28	CATRRDTGWRLFF
TRBJ2-7	TRBV19	CASSSQGWAYEQYF
TRBJ2-7	TRBV7-2	CASSTRTQYYEQYF
TRBJ2-1	TRBV19	CASTQLAGYYNEQFF
TRBJ2-3	TRBV28	CAVTRGAPTDTQYF
TRBJ2-1	TRBV7-9	CASSPQTGALNEQFF
TRBJ2-5	TRBV10-3	CAISDPLKLAGEMYQETQYF
TRBJ2-6	TRBV6-1	CASSEQGSGANVLTF
TRBJ2-1	TRBV7-2	CASSRDSTSYNEQFF
TRBJ2-7	TRBV28	CASSPGRAYEQYF
TRBJ2-5	TRBV28	CASSLVSAGDETQYF
TRBJ2-1	TRBV6-5	CASSQDSHVEQFF
TRBJ1-2	TRBV18	CASSEQGSGGYTF
TRBJ2-1	TRBV5-4	CASSQGLADSYNEQFF
TRBJ1-1	TRBV7-2	CASSRQQNTEAFF
TRBJ1-1	TRBV28	CASSNMGEPGHELAEAFF
TRBJ1-5	TRBV19	CASSTGTDNQPQHF
TRBJ1-3	TRBV10-3	CAIRTFSGNTIYF